Following are 5 T cell receptor beta chains from one sample sequenced in a study of blood T cell repertoires in COVID-19. Assay used: immunoSEQ multiplex PCR; TCRdb lists only in-frame clones, some missing. The sample carries tens of thousands of clones, approximately 80% recorded once. Sequencing was performed on peripheral blood. These receptor sequences come from a woman aged 80 or over with active or convalescent COVID-19.

The chain uses TRBV4-1 and TRBJ2-1; 12 positions match TRBD2. Unmatched junction bases numbered 7, after V lost 1 base and J lost 9 bases. The CDR3 spans 16 residues. Germline-derived CDR1 and CDR2 are MGHRA and YSYEKL. The DNA for the CDR3 is TGCGCCAGCAGCCAAGCCCCGACTAGCGGGAGTATTGAGCAGTTCTTC. Translating gives CASSQAPTSGSIEQFF.

The chain couples TRBV7-2 to TRBJ2-5; D gene uncertain. The germline V and J ends were trimmed by 5 bases and 0 bases, with 13 bases remaining between them. CDR3 length equals 15 residues. Germline V CDR1 and CDR2: SGHTA, FQGNSA. This CDR3 reads CASSPSVRYQETQYF. DNA of the CDR3: TGTGCCAGCAGCCCCTCGGTCAGGTACCAAGAGACCCAGTACTTC.

As concerns this clone: The CDR3 end shows no conserved phenylalanine or tryptophan, and so a read error is likely. The DNA is left out, because the CDR3 cannot be placed on it with certainty; the CDR3 is given as TCRdb lists it. The chain has TRBV29-1 and TRBJ2-7; the DNA was not compared with TRBD1, the D call given in the table. Ends included, the CDR3 has 8 residues. Germline CDR1 SQVTM, CDR2 ANQGSEA. CDR3 sequence: CSVGERGL.

V is TRBV11-2 and J is TRBJ1-5, with 9 positions matching TRBD1. The J segment lost 7 bases and the V segment lost 1 base, leaving 5 bases of the junction unmatched. The CDR3 has 15 amino acids. Germline V gene lookup returns CDR1 SGHAT and CDR2 FQNNGV. CDR3 amino acids: CASSLGGTGTQPQHF. The CDR3 DNA follows: TGTGCCAGCAGCTTAGGAGGGACAGGGACCCAGCCCCAGCATTTT. Variable domain in full (rest from reference TRBV11-2 and TRBJ1-5): EAGVAQSPRYKIIEKRQSVAFWCNPISGHATLYWYQQILGQGPKLLIQFQNNGVVDDSQLPKDRFSAERLKGVDSTLKIQPAKLEDSAVYLCASSLGGTGTQPQHFGDGTRLSIL.

The rearrangement links TRBV19 to TRBJ2-2; 7 bases match TRBD2. Germline V lookup: CDR1 LNHDA, CDR2 SQIVND (reference sequence). V lost 10 bases to trimming and J lost 5 bases; unmatched junction nucleotides: 13. The CDR3 is 15 residues long. The CDR3 bases are TGTGCCACCAGGGAGGGATCGGCGGGAACCGGGGAGCTGTTTTTT. Amino acid sequence: CATREGSAGTGELFF.